The clone carrying this T cell receptor (beta chain) has only one observation. What it binds is unknown. This specimen belongs to a study of chemoradiotherapy in HPV16-positive cancers. Across the whole study: Candidate HPV-specific clones and shared TCR motifs came from a couple of HPV16-positive patients.

Study-wide points: During treatment, candidate HPV-specific clones and E7-related motifs expanded in tumor.

V was shortened by 4 bases and J by 1 base, with 15 bases between the two germline ends. Germline CDR1 is SGHAT and CDR2 is FQNNGV. This CDR3 region has 16 residues. Produced via immunoSEQ multiplex PCR; TCRdb's table is partial and in-frame only. The top ten clones hold about 24% of a sample with fewer than 6,000 clones, 90% to 95% of them seen once. This TCR was recovered from a human donor with HPV-associated anogenital cancer. Sequences were derived from blood, sampled from a patient who underwent chemoradiotherapy. V usage is TRBV11-2 and J usage is TRBJ2-3, with a tentative D call TRBD2 (6 bases). The CDR3 loop is CASSWGSSARTDTQYF. CDR3 nucleotide sequence: TGTGCCAGCAGCTGGGGGTCTAGCGCTCGCACAGATACGCAGTATTTT.